In its sample, the clone carrying this TCR beta chain was seen many times. Its antigen remains unidentified. The time point denotes: newly diagnosed GD, antithyroid drugs for less than 3 months. Construction of the TCR library relied on RNA isolated from PBMCs. In each case, Graves' disease was diagnosed per American Thyroid Association guidelines. Construction of TCR beta libraries relied on iRepertoire HTBI primers and on Arm-PCR targeting CDR3 regions. TCRdb re-derived calls from the multiplex PCR reads in MiXCR, one entry per CDR3 protein. The sample lists 350,000 to 450,000 distinct CDR3 sequences, more than 13% seen once, with about a sixth in the top ten. This sample is part of a study of regulatory T cells in long-lasting Graves disease. This CDR3 region has 14 residues. Germline V gene sequence: CDR1 LGHDT, CDR2 YNNKEL (reference sequence). Trimming pared 3 bases from V and 5 bases from J, leaving 11 bases between.

Study conclusions and caveats: It was possible that the small sample size reduced accuracy. Persistent disease showed a preference for TRBV28, TRBJ1-2 and TRBJ2-5.

The same data also went into a second study, on T cells in Graves' hyperthyroidism and ophthalmopathy.

The chain is built from TRBV3-1 and TRBJ2-4, with D tentatively TRBD1 (6 bases). The specimen was peripheral blood mononuclear cells (PBMCs), collected at new diagnosis, from a patient treated with antithyroid drugs. The sequence was obtained from a young woman with Graves disease. The CDR3 DNA reads TGTGCCAGCAGCCATTTGTACAGGGAAAACATTCAGTACTTC. The encoded protein is CASSHLYRENIQYF.